The rows below give T cell receptor beta chains drawn from one sample of a study of blood T cells in healthy people across ages. In TCRdb, the 5' RACE reads were re-called with MiXCR into one record per CDR3 protein. The sample has over 1,200,000 distinct CDR3 sequences; 45% to 70% are singletons. Material for sequencing was blood. Every receptor here comes from a man between 18 and 35 years old in good health. Both conserved end residues are part of each CDR3. A D gene is named only where the DNA matches it firmly. Part of the rows lack a size; the others show once, few, many or a class for expanded clones.

>TRBJ1-4|.|TRBV4-2|few
TGTGCCAGCAGTCCAGGGATTTTTCTGTTTTTT
CASSPGIFLFF
>TRBJ1-1|.|TRBV29-1|few
TGCAGCCTTTTGTGGAACACTGAAGCTTTCTTT
CSLLWNTEAFF
>TRBJ2-3|.|TRBV20-1|.
TGCAGTGCTAGCCCCCCTGGGCAGGGGACATTTGATACGCAGTATTTT
CSASPPGQGTFDTQYF
>TRBJ2-7|.|TRBV20-1|.
TGCAGTGCTAGGTGGGCAGGGTCCTACGAGCAGTACTTC
CSARWAGSYEQYF
>TRBJ2-6|TRBD1|TRBV30|.
TGTGCCTGGAAGGGATTGACAGGGGACGTTTACTCTGGGGCCAACGTCCTGACTTTC
CAWKGLTGDVYSGANVLTF
>TRBJ1-4|.|TRBV12-3/TRBV12-4|.
TGTGCCAGCAGTTTAGTGGTCGGGAGTGGCGATAAACTGTTTTTT
CASSLVVGSGDKLFF
>TRBJ2-6|.|TRBV20-1|once
TGCAGTGCTAGAGATTGGGCGGGGGCGGGCTCTGGGGCCAACGTCCTGACTTTC
CSARDWAGAGSGANVLTF
>TRBJ2-2|.|TRBV3-1|.
TGTGCCAGCAGCCAGATCCGGGGCGGGGAGCTGTTTTTT
CASSQIRGGELFF
>TRBJ2-5|.|TRBV11-2|.
TGTGCCAGCAGCTCGCCTGATCAAGAGACCCAGTACTTC
CASSSPDQETQYF
>TRBJ2-5|.|TRBV25-1|.
TGTGCCAGCAGTCCTATAGACCCGACAGAGCCTTGGGGGACCCAGTACTTC
CASSPIDPTEPWGTQYF
>TRBJ2-7|.|TRBV20-1|few
TGCAGTGCCCGCCGGTTTGGCGAAACCTACGAGCAGTACTTC
CSARRFGETYEQYF
>TRBJ1-4|.|TRBV25-1|.
TGTGCCAGCAGTGATGCTGCCAGGCAAGATCCAACTAATGAAAAACTGTTTTTT
CASSDAARQDPTNEKLFF
>TRBJ2-7|.|TRBV4-1|.
TGCGCCAGCAGCCGGACCGGGACACAATACGAGCAGTACTTC
CASSRTGTQYEQYF
>TRBJ2-3|.|TRBV2|.
TGTGCCAGCAGTGATGTGTCAGATACGCAGTATTTT
CASSDVSDTQYF
>TRBJ2-4|TRBD1|TRBV4-1|once
TGCGCCAGCAGCCCAAAAAGCCCGGGACAGGGCAAAAACATTCAGTACTTC
CASSPKSPGQGKNIQYF
>TRBJ2-5|.|TRBV6-6|few
TGTGCCAGCCGACTAGGCCAAGAGACCCAGTACTTC
CASRLGQETQYF
>TRBJ2-7|.|TRBV27|once
TGTGCCAGCGCCTTGGGCGGGGCCCCTGAGGGGCAGTACTTC
CASALGGAPEGQYF
>TRBJ2-5|TRBD1|TRBV6-2/TRBV6-3|few
TGTGCCAGCAGGCACCAACAGGGGTGGCAAGAGACCCAGTACTTC
CASRHQQGWQETQYF
>TRBJ1-2|TRBD1|TRBV27|.
TGTGCCAGCAGGATTCCGGGACAGAACTATGGCTACACCTTC
CASRIPGQNYGYTF
>TRBJ2-1|.|TRBV11-2|once
TGTGCCAGCAGCCCAGGGCTACAGGGCTATAGTGAGCAGTTCTTC
CASSPGLQGYSEQFF
>TRBJ2-2|TRBD1|TRBV29-1|.
TGCAGCTCCAGGGACAGGGGCACCGGGGAGCTGTTTTTT
CSSRDRGTGELFF
>TRBJ1-2|.|TRBV5-1|.
TGCGCCAGCAGCTTCGGTCAGGCCCAACCGGTTGGCTACACCTTC
CASSFGQAQPVGYTF
>TRBJ2-5|.|TRBV18|once
TGTGCCAGCTCACCACCGGGGTATGGGGTCCCCCAAGAGACCCAGTACTTC
CASSPPGYGVPQETQYF
>TRBJ2-7|.|TRBV29-1|few
TGCAGCGTGGTTGGAGCGGTCTCCGAGCAGTACTTC
CSVVGAVSEQYF
>TRBJ2-1|.|TRBV30|.
TGTGCCTGGAGTGTCGGCTGGACAGTCAATGAGCAGTTCTTC
CAWSVGWTVNEQFF
>TRBJ2-1|TRBD2|TRBV19|.
TGTGCCAGTAGTTATAGCGGGAGGGTCGACAATGAGCAGTTCTTC
CASSYSGRVDNEQFF
>TRBJ2-7|.|TRBV20-1|few
TGCAGTGGACAGAAACCCTACGAGCAGTACTTC
CSGQKPYEQYF
>TRBJ2-2|.|TRBV29-1|many
TGCAGCGGCGGGGTTCAGAGCGGGGAGCTGTTTTTT
CSGGVQSGELFF
>TRBJ2-6|.|TRBV7-9|.
TGTGCCAGGGTCGAGGGGGACTCGGGGGCCAACGTCCTGACTTTC
CARVEGDSGANVLTF
>TRBJ2-1|TRBD2|TRBV11-2|few
TGTGCCAGCAGCCTAGATCTCAAGGGAGGGACCTACAATGAGCAGTTCTTC
CASSLDLKGGTYNEQFF
>TRBJ2-1|.|TRBV10-3|.
TGTGCCATCAGTGATGGAGTTAGCGGTTACAATGAGCAGTTCTTC
CAISDGVSGYNEQFF
>TRBJ2-1|TRBD2|TRBV3-1|.
TGTGCCAGCAGCCGCGGGACTAGCGGGGGGGCCGCGCACGCGCAGTTCTTC
CASSRGTSGGAAHAQFF
>TRBJ2-7|.|TRBV7-9|.
TGTGCCAGCAGCTCAGACAGGAGCTCCTACAATGAGCAGTACTTC
CASSSDRSSYNEQYF
>TRBJ1-6|.|TRBV7-9|few
TGTGCCAGCAGCCATGGAAATTCACCCCTCCACTTT
CASSHGNSPLHF
>TRBJ2-4|.|TRBV4-1|.
TGCGCCAGCAGCCAAGTACCCGCGGGCAACATTCAGTACTTC
CASSQVPAGNIQYF
>TRBJ2-4|.|TRBV6-2/TRBV6-3|.
TGTGCCAGCAGTTACGCCTTGACCAAAAACATTCAGTACTTC
CASSYALTKNIQYF
>TRBJ2-5|TRBD1|TRBV6-6|.
TGTGCCAGCCATGGACAGGGGGGAGAGACCCAGTACTTC
CASHGQGGETQYF
>TRBJ2-1|TRBD2|TRBV7-9|.
TGTGCCAGCAGCCCCCCCATTAGCGGGAGTCTACATGAGCAGTTCTTC
CASSPPISGSLHEQFF
>TRBJ2-1|.|TRBV12-3/TRBV12-4|few
TGTGCCAGCAGTTTAGCGAGGTGGAGCTCCTACAATGAGCAGTTCTTC
CASSLARWSSYNEQFF
>TRBJ2-4|TRBD1|TRBV27|.
TGTGCCAGCAGTTTGACAGGGGATGGAAACATTCAGTACTTC
CASSLTGDGNIQYF
>TRBJ2-4|TRBD2|TRBV27|.
TGTGCCAGCAGTTTACTAGCGGGGGGGGGTAACATTCAGTACTTC
CASSLLAGGGNIQYF
>TRBJ2-7|TRBD2|TRBV3-1|.
TGTGCCAGCAGCCAGACTAGCGGGGGGCTCTCCGAGCAGTACTTC
CASSQTSGGLSEQYF
>TRBJ1-5|TRBD1|TRBV20-1|.
TGCAGTGCTAGTTCCCAGGGGGAGGGGGCGCTTGGCAATCAGCCCCAGCATTTT
CSASSQGEGALGNQPQHF
>TRBJ1-6|.|TRBV28|.
TGTGCCAGCACCCTTACAGGGTTCACCTATAATTCACCCCTCCACTTT
CASTLTGFTYNSPLHF
>TRBJ2-1|.|TRBV12-3/TRBV12-4|.
TGTGCCAGCTCCCAACGGGCTCCCTACAATGAGCAGTTCTTC
CASSQRAPYNEQFF
>TRBJ1-2|TRBD1|TRBV12-3/TRBV12-4|.
TGTGCCAGCAGTTCAGGGGGCGCGGGCTACACCTTC
CASSSGGAGYTF
>TRBJ1-1|.|TRBV5-1|.
TGCGCCAGCAGCCTGGAGCCAGGGCAGGGGAACACTGAAGCTTTCTTT
CASSLEPGQGNTEAFF